Each of the 24 T cell receptor beta chains below was sequenced from the same sample in a study of control samples from healthy donors and cancer patients. Assay used: immunoSEQ multiplex PCR; TCRdb lists only in-frame clones, some missing. The data contain about 120,000 clones, around 88% of them singletons. The specimen was blood. These TCRs come from a man aged 40-49 years in good health.

The genes are TRBV11-2 and TRBJ1-3; tentatively, D is TRBD1 (6 bases). This CDR3 spans 14 amino acids. Germline lookup yields CDR1 SGHAT and CDR2 FQNNGV. The V end was cut by 5 bases, the J end by 1 base, with 9 bases between. DNA for the CDR3: TGTGCCAGCAGCCAGGGGTCATCTGGAAACACCATATATTTT. Amino acids: CASSQGSSGNTIYF.

The CDR3 spells CASSTDRGNSPLHF. The CDR3 nucleotides read TGTGCCAGCAGCACGGACAGGGGGAATTCACCCCTCCACTTT. This sequence joins TRBV14 and TRBJ1-6; TRBD1 aligns across 10 bases. Germline V gives CDR1 SGHDN, CDR2 FVKESK. CDR3 length equals 14 residues. With V trimmed by 5 bases and J by 7 bases, 2 bases remained unmatched.

The rearrangement uses TRBV24-1 and TRBJ1-2, with 8 bases fitting TRBD1. Per germline, CDR1 KGHDR and CDR2 SFDVKD. Germline trimming cut 5 bases from V and 6 bases from J; bases unmatched to any gene: 10. The CDR3 has 15 residues. The CDR3 loop is CATSAPTGQGNGYTF. The CDR3 DNA reads TGTGCCACCAGTGCCCCGACCGGACAGGGTAATGGCTACACCTTC.

J is TRBJ1-2 and V is TRBV6-2 or TRBV6-3; maybe TRBD1 (6 bases). The V end was cut by 2 bases, the J end by 8 bases, with 12 bases between. Germline CDR1 reads MNHEY; CDR2 reads SVGEGT. This CDR3 is built from 13 residues. CDR3 region: CASSYVGAYGYTF. Written as DNA, the CDR3 is TGTGCCAGCAGTTACGTGGGGGCTTACGGCTACACCTTC.

The gene calls are TRBV6-5 and TRBJ2-6; tentative D call: TRBD2 (5 bases). V dropped 0 bases and J dropped 4 bases, with 10 bases sitting between them. The germline CDR1 and CDR2 sequences are MNHEY and SVGAGI. There are 16 residues in the CDR3. CDR3 loop: CASSYSGGSGANVLTF. The CDR3 coding sequence is TGTGCCAGCAGTTACTCTGGAGGATCCGGGGCCAACGTCCTGACTTTC.

In this sample, this clone turned up once. The V gene is TRBV15, the J gene TRBJ1-2; D is possibly TRBD1 (5 bases). Germline V gene lookup returns CDR1 LNHNV and CDR2 YYDKDF (reference sequence). The CDR3 consists of 16 residues. The ends were cut back, 5 bases at V and 2 bases at J, with 18 bases in the middle. CDR3 coding DNA: TGTGCCACCAGCTCGCCTCAACAACGGGGCAACTATGGCTACACCTTC. Protein: CATSSPQQRGNYGYTF.

In DNA, the CDR3 is TGCGCCAGCAGCTTGACAGGGTACACTGAAGCTTTCTTT. As protein: CASSLTGYTEAFF. The J gene is TRBJ1-1, the V gene TRBV10-2, with 7 positions matching TRBD1. From germline, CDR1 is WSHSY and CDR2 SAAADI. V gave up 6 bases and J gave up 3 bases; unmatched junction bases: 4. The CDR3 has 13 amino acids.

V gene TRBV29-1 combines with J gene TRBJ1-2; D unclear. Germline V gene data show CDR1 as SQVTM and CDR2 as ANQGSEA. The CDR3 is 12 amino acids. The V and J ends lost 5 bases and 5 bases respectively, with 12 bases between them. CDR3 protein: CSVFGGLYGYTF. For the CDR3, the DNA is TGCAGCGTTTTCGGCGGTCTTTATGGCTACACCTTC.

The V and J genes are TRBV5-1 and TRBJ2-7, with D unresolved. CDR1 and CDR2 from the germline V gene are SGHRS and YFSETQ. The V end was cut by 4 bases, the J end by 0 bases, with 17 bases between. The CDR3 runs to 16 residues. The DNA of the CDR3 is TGCGCCAGCAGCCAAGGACCCCTACAGAGCTCCTACGAGCAGTACTTC. This sequence encodes CASSQGPLQSSYEQYF. Using reference TRBV5-1 and TRBJ2-7 for the parts outside the CDR3, the full variable domain is KAGVTQTPRYLIKTRGQQVTLSCSPISGHRSVSWYQQTPGQGLQFLFEYFSETQRNKGNFPGRFSGRQFSNSRSEMNVSTLELGDSALYLCASSQGPLQSSYEQYFGPGTRLTVT.

The chain couples TRBV6-5 to TRBJ1-6; no clear D. Trimming removed 4 bases from V and 0 bases from J, with 10 bases in between. This CDR3 region has 16 residues. Germline CDR1 reads MNHEY; CDR2 reads SVGAGI. CDR3 coding DNA: TGTGCCAGCAGTTCGCGACGGAGCTCCTATAATTCACCCCTCCACTTT. It is translated as CASSSRRSSYNSPLHF.

The chain links TRBV12-3 or TRBV12-4 to TRBJ1-5; 7 bases fit TRBD1. V shed 8 bases, J shed 3 bases, and the junction held 4 bases outside the gene matches. The CDR3 extends over 13 amino acids. In DNA, the CDR3 is TGTGCCAGCGGGACAGCTATCAATCAGCCCCAGCATTTT. Amino acids: CASGTAINQPQHF.

V is TRBV5-5 and J is TRBJ1-4; D not certain. Trimming left V 1 base short and J 7 bases short, with 11 bases between. The CDR3 is 14 residues long. CDR1 and CDR2 from the germline V gene are SGHKS and YYEKEE (reference sequence). CDR3 region: CASSLQMGFEKLFF. As DNA, the CDR3 is TGTGCCAGCAGCTTGCAGATGGGGTTTGAAAAACTGTTTTTT.

The V gene is TRBV6-5, the J gene TRBJ2-7; possible D gene TRBD1, 5 bases. Germline V CDR1 and CDR2: MNHEY, SVGAGI. The CDR3 runs to 12 residues. The V end was cut by 7 bases, the J end by 6 bases, with 13 bases between. As DNA, the CDR3 is TGTGCCAGCACAAACCCAGGGCTCGAGCAGTACTTC. This translates into CASTNPGLEQYF.

The chain recombines TRBV13 with TRBJ2-7, with 8 bases matching TRBD1. Germline loops: CDR1 PRHDT, CDR2 FYEKMQ (reference sequence). V dropped 5 bases and J dropped 6; count of bases not matched to a gene: 6. There are 13 residues in the CDR3. CDR3 DNA sequence: TGTGCCAGCAGCCCCGGGACAGGTGGCGAGCAGTACTTC. The encoded protein is CASSPGTGGEQYF.

The chain carries TRBV24-1 and TRBJ1-5; 7 nucleotides align to TRBD1. The CDR3 totals 15 residues. Germline assignment: CDR1 KGHDR and CDR2 SFDVKD. V lost 2 bases to trimming and J lost 5 bases; unmatched junction nucleotides: 5. CDR3 loop: CATSDSRTGHQPQHF. CDR3 bases: TGTGCCACCAGTGATTCTAGGACAGGCCATCAGCCCCAGCATTTT.

This clone was observed a single time. The chain couples TRBV7-3 to TRBJ1-6; possibly TRBD1 for D (5 bases). This CDR3 contains 16 residues. Germline CDR1 reads SGHTA; CDR2 reads FQGTGA. V lost 1 base and J lost 4, with 11 bases in between. As DNA, the CDR3 is TGTGCCAGCAGCTTAAAAACAGGTTCTTATAATTCACCCCTCCACTTT. It translates to CASSLKTGSYNSPLHF.

J is TRBJ1-2 and V is TRBV6-5; D is ambiguous. Trimming took 7 bases from V and 1 from J, leaving 7 bases between them. The CDR3 contains 12 residues. Looked up from germline, CDR1 is MNHEY and CDR2 is SVGAGI. The CDR3, as DNA: TGTGCCAGCATGTCCCTTAACTATGGCTACACCTTC. It translates to CASMSLNYGYTF.

The chain combines TRBV3-1 (or the pseudogene TRBV3-2) with TRBJ2-1; D remains ambiguous. Germline-derived CDR1 and CDR2 are LGHDT and YNNKEL (reference sequence). V was clipped by 2 bases and J by 9 bases, with 8 bases between them. This CDR3 is 12 amino acids long. The CDR3 DNA reads TGTGCCAGCAGCCAATCGAATAGTGAGCAGTTCTTC. Translation: CASSQSNSEQFF.

J is TRBJ2-3 and V is TRBV5-6; perhaps TRBD1 as D (6 bases). V was clipped by 4 bases and J by 3 bases, with 9 bases between them. CDR1 and CDR2 (germline): SGHDT, YYEEEE. The CDR3 spans 13 residues. The CDR3 DNA reads TGTGCCAGCAGCATTACAGGGACAGATACGCAGTATTTT. Amino acid sequence: CASSITGTDTQYF.

V usage is TRBV27 and J usage is TRBJ2-7, with 10 nucleotides matching TRBD1. Germline V CDR1 and CDR2: MNHEY, SMNVEV (reference sequence). The CDR3 is 12 amino acids. V shed 8 bases, J shed 5 bases, and the junction held 3 bases outside the gene matches. In DNA, the CDR3 is TGTGCCAGCGGGACAGGGGTCCACGAGCAGTACTTC. Protein: CASGTGVHEQYF.

V gene TRBV7-9 combines with J gene TRBJ2-1; 8 bases match TRBD2. V trimming: 3 bases; J trimming: 4 bases; junction bases outside the gene matches: 5. The CDR3 has 15 amino acids. Germline V lookup: CDR1 SEHNR, CDR2 FQNEAQ (reference sequence). CDR3 sequence reads: CASSFQAGAYNEQFF. Written as DNA, the CDR3 is TGTGCCAGCAGCTTTCAAGCGGGGGCTTACAATGAGCAGTTCTTC. The variable domain in full, completed from reference TRBV7-9 and TRBJ2-1, reads DTGVSQNPRHKITKRGQNVTFRCDPISEHNRLYWYRQTLGQGPEFLTYFQNEAQLEKSRLLSDRFSAERPKGSFSTLEIQRTEQGDSAMYLCASSFQAGAYNEQFFGPGTRLTVL.

The chain couples TRBV7-2 to TRBJ2-6; D not resolved. The germline V gene encodes CDR1 SGHTA and CDR2 FQGNSA. This CDR3 has 17 amino acids. Trimming took 3 bases from V and 0 from J, leaving 12 bases between them. The CDR3 bases are TGTGCCAGCAGCTTTAGGTTACATTACTCTGGGGCCAACGTCCTGACTTTC. Translation: CASSFRLHYSGANVLTF.

V gene TRBV5-1 combines with J gene TRBJ1-4, with D perhaps TRBD1 (5 bases). CDR3 length equals 16 residues. Germline assignment: CDR1 SGHRS and CDR2 YFSETQ. V dropped 1 base and J dropped 5 bases, with 15 bases sitting between them. CDR3 nucleotide sequence: TGCGCCAGCAGCTTGCGCCCCGGGGGGGGGAATGAAAAACTGTTTTTT. It yields the protein CASSLRPGGGNEKLFF.

The chain couples TRBV7-9 to TRBJ1-2; possible D gene TRBD1, 5 bases. Trimming pared 4 bases from V and 8 bases from J, leaving 17 bases between. Looked up from germline, CDR1 is SEHNR and CDR2 is FQNEAQ (reference sequence). CDR3 length equals 14 residues. The CDR3 DNA reads TGTGCCAGCAGCTCGGACACGATCTCGGGGGGCTACACCTTC. Protein sequence: CASSSDTISGGYTF.